Below are 14 T cell receptor beta chains sequenced from a single sample in a study of T cell changes during pregnancy in multiple sclerosis. The protocol was immunoSEQ multiplex PCR, while the TCRdb copy is restricted to in-frame clones and leaves out a portion. The table shows about 12,000 clones, with 84% occurring only once. Source: CD8+ T cells from peripheral blood mononuclear cells, taken after pregnancy. The receptors were gathered from a female donor in good health, enrolled as a control in a pregnancy study.

The V call is TRBV27, the J call TRBJ2-7, with TRBD1 as a possible D gene (5 bases). The V gene's germline CDR1 is MNHEY and CDR2 SMNVEV (reference sequence). V lost 0 bases to trimming and J lost 4 bases, with 10 bases between them. This CDR3 contains 14 residues. The DNA for the CDR3 is TGTGCCAGCAGTTTATCCCCTGGGGCTTACGAGCAGTACTTC. Amino acids: CASSLSPGAYEQYF.

The chain combines TRBV27 with TRBJ2-1; TRBD1 might be the D (5 bases). Trimming took off 2 bases at V and 4 bases at J, with 12 bases between the two ends. The CDR3 length is 15 residues. CDR1 is MNHEY, CDR2 SMNVEV, per germline (reference sequence). The CDR3 nucleotides are TGTGCCAGCAGTTTAATCTGGGGCGTATACAATGAGCAGTTCTTC. This encodes CASSLIWGVYNEQFF.

This rearrangement joins TRBV7-2 to TRBJ2-7, with D possibly TRBD2 on 6 matching bases. This CDR3 region has 13 residues. Germline lookup yields CDR1 SGHTA and CDR2 FQGNSA. Trimming left V 5 bases short and J 5 bases short, with 13 bases between. The CDR3 sequence: CASSPAGTHEQYF. The CDR3 bases are TGTGCCAGCAGCCCGGCGGGAACCCACGAGCAGTACTTC.

The rearrangement links TRBV11-2 to TRBJ2-1; 8 positions match TRBD2. V lost 7 bases and J lost 4; bases outside the gene matches: 9. Germline CDR1 reads SGHAT; CDR2 reads FQNNGV. The CDR3 has 15 residues. The CDR3, as DNA: TGTGCCAGCACACCCCGGGGGGGCTTTTACAATGAGCAGTTCTTC. Translated: CASTPRGGFYNEQFF.

This clone came up a few times. The genes are TRBV10-2 and TRBJ1-2; TRBD1 might be the D (5 bases). The CDR3 spans 17 residues. CDR1 and CDR2 (germline): WSHSY, SAAADI. Between the trimmed V and J ends, which lost 5 bases and 0 bases, there was a span of 19 bases. CDR3 residues: CASSLGVETVSNYGYTF. CDR3 in DNA: TGCGCCAGCAGTCTTGGCGTAGAGACAGTGTCTAACTATGGCTACACCTTC.

The chain links TRBV19 to TRBJ2-7; maybe TRBD1 (5 bases). Germline values: CDR1 LNHDA, CDR2 SQIVND (reference sequence). The CDR3 length is 15 residues. V was pared by 3 bases and J by 0 bases, with 12 bases between. Here the CDR3 reads CASSIWQQGSYEQYF. The CDR3 bases are TGTGCCAGTAGTATTTGGCAGCAGGGCTCCTACGAGCAGTACTTC.

The chain uses TRBV7-9 and TRBJ2-7, with 10 bases aligning to TRBD2. J lost 0 bases, V lost 2 bases, and 7 bases had no gene match. Germline CDR1 reads SEHNR; CDR2 reads FQNEAQ (reference sequence). The CDR3 runs 17 residues. CDR3: CASSLNSGGPSSYEQYF. DNA of the CDR3: TGTGCCAGCAGCTTAAATAGCGGGGGGCCCAGCTCCTACGAGCAGTACTTC. Together with reference TRBV7-9 and TRBJ2-7, the CDR3 gives the full variable domain: DTGVSQNPRHKITKRGQNVTFRCDPISEHNRLYWYRQTLGQGPEFLTYFQNEAQLEKSRLLSDRFSAERPKGSFSTLEIQRTEQGDSAMYLCASSLNSGGPSSYEQYFGPGTRLTVT.

This chain connects TRBV19 to TRBJ2-3; 7 nucleotides align to TRBD2. The CDR3 sequence is 16 residues long. Germline loops: CDR1 LNHDA, CDR2 SQIVND (reference sequence). Trimming removed 6 bases from V and 4 bases from J; junction bases left unmatched: 13. CDR3 coding DNA: TGTGCCAGTAGCCCGGGGCTAGCGGCGAGGGCAGATACGCAGTATTTT. This gives the protein CASSPGLAARADTQYF. Looking up the rest from reference TRBV19 and TRBJ2-3 gives the full variable domain: DGGITQSPKYLFRKEGQNVTLSCEQNLNHDAMYWYRQDPGQGLRLIYYSQIVNDFQKGDIAEGYSVSREKKESFPLTVTSAQKNPTAFYLCASSPGLAARADTQYFGPGTRLTVL.

V gene TRBV6-4 combines with J gene TRBJ2-1; the match to TRBD2 covers 10 bases. Per germline, CDR1 MRHNA and CDR2 SNTAGT. With V trimmed by 4 bases and J by 6 bases, 0 bases remained unmatched. This CDR3 region has 13 residues. The CDR3 DNA reads as TGTGCCAGCAGTGTAGCGGGAGGCAATGAGCAGTTCTTC. Its translation: CASSVAGGNEQFF.

This chain links TRBV9 with TRBJ2-7; 9 nucleotides match TRBD2. From germline, CDR1 is SGDLS and CDR2 YYNGEE. CDR3 length equals 15 residues. Trimming cost V 0 bases and J 3 bases; bases outside gene matches: 4. The CDR3 region is CASSVGASGVYEQYF. CDR3 DNA: TGTGCCAGCAGCGTAGGGGCTAGCGGGGTCTACGAGCAGTACTTC.

This clone is a singleton in its sample. The CDR3 is CASRGQGALGYTF. The CDR3 bases are TGTGCCAGCAGAGGACAGGGGGCGCTAGGCTACACCTTC. The chain uses TRBV6-4 and TRBJ1-2; 11 bases map to TRBD1. The CDR3 length is 13 residues. The germline V gene has CDR1 MRHNA and CDR2 SNTAGT. Trimming removed 6 bases from V and 8 bases from J; junction bases left unmatched: 5.

The chain carries TRBV28 and TRBJ2-5; D uncertain. The CDR3 spans 14 residues. V gave up 5 bases and J gave up 4 bases, with 14 bases separating them. Germline loops: CDR1 MDHEN, CDR2 SYDVKM. The CDR3 loop is CASSLQGAIETQYF. CDR3 sequence (DNA): TGTGCCAGCAGTCTACAAGGAGCAATAGAGACCCAGTACTTC.

CDR3 sequence (DNA): TGTGCCAGCGCTCGGGAGGGAGGGAGCACAGATACGCAGTATTTT. The encoded protein is CASAREGGSTDTQYF. This chain links TRBV7-3 with TRBJ2-3; 8 nucleotides agree with TRBD2. Germline V lookup: CDR1 SGHTA, CDR2 FQGTGA. V lost 8 bases and J lost 0; bases outside the gene matches: 7. This CDR3 region has 15 residues.

The chain carries TRBV5-1 and TRBJ2-5; 11 bases align to TRBD1. Looked up from germline, CDR1 is SGHRS and CDR2 is YFSETQ. The CDR3 spans 15 residues. V lost 3 bases to trimming and J lost 5 bases; unmatched junction nucleotides: 6. The CDR3 loop reads CASSYRTGGVETQYF. For the CDR3, the DNA is TGCGCCAGCAGCTACCGGACAGGGGGCGTGGAGACCCAGTACTTC.